Presented here are 27 T cell receptor beta chains from one specimen sequenced in a study of PD-1 blockade in classical Hodgkin lymphoma. Time point in this sample: cycle 4 day 1 (C4D1), after five to seven weeks of nivolumab. Following autologous stem cell transplantation, relapse occurred in every patient, and exposure to brentuximab vedotin varied. From thawed PBMCs, CD4+ T cells were purified using magnetic negative selection. Libraries were prepared by immunoSEQ multiplex PCR; TCRdb keeps only in-frame clonotypes and omits some of them. The table shows 32,000 or so clones, with more than 85% occurring only once. The specimen comprised CD4+ T cells from blood, sampled before the fourth cycle of nivolumab. These TCRs come from a human donor with classical Hodgkin lymphoma.

This clone appeared a single time. The chain uses TRBV6-1 and TRBJ1-2; D unclear. Germline assignment: CDR1 MNHNS and CDR2 SASEGT. CDR3 length equals 12 residues. V lost 3 bases and J lost 4, with 6 bases in between. The CDR3 reads CASSEVSYGYTF. In DNA form, the CDR3 reads TGTGCCAGCAGTGAGGTCTCCTATGGCTACACCTTC.

The chain couples TRBV5-1 to TRBJ2-3; tentatively, D is TRBD2 (5 bases). V shed 0 bases and J shed 3 bases, with 11 bases lying between them. Per the germline V gene, CDR1 is SGHRS and CDR2 is YFSETQ. This CDR3 is 15 amino acids long. The CDR3 DNA sequence: TGCGCCAGCAGCTTGGAAGCGGCGGGTACAGATACGCAGTATTTT. Its protein is CASSLEAAGTDTQYF.

V usage is TRBV5-8 and J usage is TRBJ2-3; 9 bases align to TRBD2. The ends lost 0 bases at V and 3 bases at J; junction bases unmatched: 5. Germline V gene lookup returns CDR1 SGHTS and CDR2 YDEGEE. CDR3 length: 16 residues. In DNA form, the CDR3 reads TGTGCCAGCAGCTTGGAAGGCGGGAGGGCAACAGATACGCAGTATTTT. This gives the protein CASSLEGGRATDTQYF. Full variable domain (remainder filled in from reference TRBV5-8 and TRBJ2-3): EAGVTQSPTHLIKTRGQQATLRCSPISGHTSVYWYQQALGLGLQFLLWYDEGEERNRGNFPPRFSGRQFPNYSSELNVNALELEDSALYLCASSLEGGRATDTQYFGPGTRLTVL.

J is TRBJ2-2 and V is TRBV5-1; TRBD1 matches at 7 bases. CDR3 size: 16 residues. Germline-derived CDR1 and CDR2 are SGHRS and YFSETQ. The J segment lost 3 bases and the V segment lost 8 bases, leaving 13 bases of the junction unmatched. As DNA, the CDR3 is TGCGCCAGTAGCGTCACATTTGGGACAGACACCGGGGAGCTGTTTTTT. This encodes CASSVTFGTDTGELFF. Combining the CDR3 with reference TRBV5-1 and TRBJ2-2 gives the whole variable domain KAGVTQTPRYLIKTRGQQVTLSCSPISGHRSVSWYQQTPGQGLQFLFEYFSETQRNKGNFPGRFSGRQFSNSRSEMNVSTLELGDSALYLCASSVTFGTDTGELFFGEGSRLTVL.

J is TRBJ2-1 and V is TRBV30; 9 nucleotides agree with TRBD2. Trimming removed 2 bases from V and 15 bases from J; junction bases left unmatched: 5. There are 11 residues in the CDR3. Germline assignment: CDR1 GTSNPN and CDR2 SVGIG (reference sequence). The CDR3 region is CAWSHQREVFF. CDR3 bases: TGTGCCTGGAGTCATCAGCGGGAGGTGTTCTTC.

The chain uses TRBV25-1 and TRBJ1-1; no clear D. CDR3 length: 13 amino acids. Between the trimmed V and J ends, which lost 3 bases and 5 bases, there was a span of 10 bases. The germline CDR1 and CDR2 sequences are MGHDK and SYGVNS. CDR3 protein: CASSDWGETEAFF. The CDR3 region has the DNA TGTGCCAGCAGTGACTGGGGAGAGACTGAAGCTTTCTTT.

This chain joins TRBV2 and TRBJ2-3; D may match TRBD1 or TRBD2 (5 bases each). CDR3 length equals 15 residues. Germline CDR1 is SNHLY and CDR2 is FYNNEI. The V and J ends lost 3 bases and 0 bases respectively, with 10 bases between them. The CDR3 DNA reads as TGTGCCAGCAGTGACCAGAGGGACAGCACAGATACGCAGTATTTT. This sequence encodes CASSDQRDSTDTQYF.

The chain uses TRBV5-4 and TRBJ1-2; tentatively, D is TRBD1 (6 bases). Germline V gene lookup returns CDR1 SGHNT and CDR2 YYREEE (reference sequence). There are 13 residues in the CDR3. V lost 4 bases to trimming and J lost 8 bases, with 15 bases between them. The CDR3, as DNA: TGTGCCAGCAGCCCCAGAAGGGGGGAGGGCTACACCTTC. Translating gives CASSPRRGEGYTF.

V usage is TRBV7-9 and J usage is TRBJ2-7; 15 nucleotides align to TRBD2. This CDR3 region has 15 residues. Germline CDR1 reads SEHNR; CDR2 reads FQNEAQ (reference sequence). The trim removed 0 bases at V and 9 bases at J, leaving 3 bases unmatched. CDR3 nucleotides: TGTGCCAGCAGCTTAGCGTCGGGACTAGCGGGAGGGCAGTACTTC. Encoded protein: CASSLASGLAGGQYF.

The rearrangement links TRBV6-1 to TRBJ2-1, with D tentatively TRBD1 or TRBD2 (7 bases each). V lost 6 bases, J lost 5 bases, and 17 bases lay in between. CDR1 and CDR2 (germline): MNHNS, SASEGT. CDR3 length equals 15 residues. CDR3 in amino acids: CASRLQGGRNNEQFF. The DNA for the CDR3 is TGTGCCAGCAGGCTGCAGGGGGGGAGAAACAATGAGCAGTTCTTC.

The chain links TRBV7-6 to TRBJ2-7; 11 bases map to TRBD1. In germline, CDR1 is SGHVS, CDR2 FNYEAQ. The CDR3 length is 16 residues. V was pared by 5 bases and J by 3 bases, with 9 bases of the junction left unmatched. The CDR3 here is CASSPRGTGGFYEQYF. The CDR3 nucleotides are TGTGCCAGCAGCCCCCGGGGGACAGGGGGATTCTACGAGCAGTACTTC.

The chain is built from TRBV27 and TRBJ1-1; D possibly corresponds to TRBD1 (6 bases). The CDR3 loop spans 13 amino acids. Germline CDR1 is MNHEY and CDR2 is SMNVEV (reference sequence). Trimming took off 5 bases at V and 7 bases at J, with 14 bases between the two ends. The CDR3 is CASSRVGQYEAFF. DNA of the CDR3: TGTGCCAGCAGTCGTGTTGGACAGTATGAAGCTTTCTTT.

V usage is TRBV10-3 and J usage is TRBJ1-4, with D hard to call. V lost 2 bases and J 5 bases, leaving 12 bases between the germline ends. The CDR3 totals 15 residues. The germline V gene has CDR1 ENHRY and CDR2 SYGVKD. This chain's CDR3 is CAISEPVLSNEKLFF. For the CDR3, the DNA is TGTGCCATCAGTGAGCCGGTCCTCTCCAATGAAAAACTGTTTTTT.

This chain links TRBV11-2 with TRBJ1-1; D remains unclear. The V end lost 5 bases, the J end lost 9 bases, and 13 bases lay between the germline ends. Germline V gives CDR1 SGHAT, CDR2 FQNNGV. The CDR3 covers 12 residues. The CDR3 nucleotides read TGTGCCAGCAGCCAAGTTGGAGGGAAAGCTTTCTTT. It codes for CASSQVGGKAFF.

The V and J genes are TRBV30 and TRBJ2-3; possible D gene TRBD1, 5 bases. Germline CDR1 is GTSNPN and CDR2 is SVGIG (reference sequence). CDR3 length: 15 residues. V shed 0 bases and J shed 1 base, with 11 bases lying between them. CDR3: CAWSVGRAGTDTQYF. CDR3 bases: TGTGCCTGGAGTGTGGGCAGGGCGGGCACAGATACGCAGTATTTT.

This rearrangement joins TRBV28 to TRBJ2-5, with 10 bases matching TRBD1. J was trimmed by 4 bases and V by 3 bases; bases with no gene match: 2. There are 14 residues in the CDR3. CDR1 MDHEN and CDR2 SYDVKM come from the germline V gene. The CDR3 nucleotides read TGTGCCAGCAGTTTGACAGGGGGCGGAGAGACCCAGTACTTC. Translated, it gives CASSLTGGGETQYF.

The chain couples TRBV11-2 to TRBJ1-4; D is undetermined. Trimming took off 0 bases at V and 7 bases at J, with 12 bases between the two ends. The CDR3 runs 15 residues. Germline V gene sequence: CDR1 SGHAT, CDR2 FQNNGV. Here the CDR3 DNA reads TGTGCCAGCAGCTTAGATAGCTTTGGTGGTGAAAAACTGTTTTTT. Translating gives CASSLDSFGGEKLFF.

In DNA form, the CDR3 reads TGTGCCAGCAGTGTTGCAGCTGCCCAAACTAATGAAAAACTGTTTTTT. It specifies CASSVAAAQTNEKLFF. This chain joins TRBV6-1 and TRBJ1-4; D is unclear. Trimming pared 4 bases from V and 1 base from J, leaving 13 bases between. The V gene's germline CDR1 is MNHNS and CDR2 SASEGT. The CDR3 runs 16 residues.

V is TRBV6-6 and J is TRBJ1-5; tentative D call: TRBD1 (5 bases). CDR3 length: 15 amino acids. Germline values: CDR1 MNHNY, CDR2 SVGAGI (reference sequence). Trimming removed 7 bases from V and 6 bases from J, with 19 bases in between. The CDR3, as DNA: TGTGCCAGCACCAAGGGCTGGGGGGAAGGTCAGCCCCAGCATTTT. Translated: CASTKGWGEGQPQHF.

The chain uses TRBV19 and TRBJ2-7; D is unresolved. The CDR3 length is 14 residues. Trimming shortened V by 1 base and J by 2 bases, and 9 bases separated the two germline ends. Germline-derived CDR1 and CDR2 are LNHDA and SQIVND (reference sequence). The CDR3 nucleotides are TGTGCCAGTAGTATAGCGGGTCTCCCCTACGAGCAGTACTTC. Translating gives CASSIAGLPYEQYF.

The chain uses TRBV6-5 and TRBJ2-5, with D perhaps being TRBD1 or TRBD2 (5 bases each). V was clipped by 2 bases and J by 3 bases, with 10 bases between them. Germline V gene sequence: CDR1 MNHEY, CDR2 SVGAGI. The CDR3 is 14 amino acids. DNA of the CDR3: TGTGCCAGCAGTTACACGGGACGGAAAGAGACCCAGTACTTC. Amino acid sequence: CASSYTGRKETQYF.

This clone appeared once. The gene calls are TRBV7-2 and TRBJ2-1, with 7 bases that match TRBD2. Germline-derived CDR1 and CDR2 are SGHTA and FQGNSA. V shed 3 bases, J shed 5 bases, and the junction held 7 bases outside the gene matches. This CDR3 region has 15 residues. This CDR3 is CASSLGRAPNNEQFF. CDR3 DNA sequence: TGTGCCAGCAGCTTGGGGAGGGCCCCAAACAATGAGCAGTTCTTC.

The chain combines TRBV29-1 with TRBJ1-2; TRBD1 is a possible D gene (5 bases). This CDR3 spans 11 amino acids. Trimming pared 2 bases from V and 8 bases from J, leaving 9 bases between. CDR1 is SQVTM, CDR2 ANQGSEA, per germline. CDR3 amino acids: CSVERGVGYTF. The CDR3 DNA reads as TGCAGCGTTGAAAGAGGGGTCGGCTACACCTTC.

This clone was recorded only once. The V call is TRBV6-1, the J call TRBJ2-7, with 8 bases matching TRBD1. The length of the CDR3 is 19 residues. Germline V gene lookup returns CDR1 MNHNS and CDR2 SASEGT. V trimming: 4 bases; J trimming: 1 base; junction bases outside the gene matches: 18. CDR3 bases: TGTGCCAGCAGTGCCGTCTCGTTCAACCGCAGGACAGGGTCCTACGAGCAGTACTTC. It specifies CASSAVSFNRRTGSYEQYF.

V usage is TRBV27 and J usage is TRBJ2-3; either TRBD1 or TRBD2 may supply D (6 bases each). Germline loops: CDR1 MNHEY, CDR2 SMNVEV (reference sequence). V was clipped by 2 bases and J by 1 base, with 19 bases between them. The CDR3 is 18 amino acids. CDR3 region: CASSLGGPAATRTDTQYF. The CDR3 DNA reads as TGTGCCAGCAGTTTAGGGGGGCCGGCTGCGACTCGCACAGATACGCAGTATTTT.

The chain employs TRBV4-2 and TRBJ2-5; 8 bases match TRBD1. The V gene end was trimmed by 3 bases and the J gene end by 5 bases; junction bases not matched to a gene: 17. The CDR3 runs to 18 residues. Germline values: CDR1 LGHNA, CDR2 YNFKEQ. CDR3 residues: CASSHNPLPGQAEETQYF. The CDR3 DNA sequence: TGTGCCAGCAGCCATAATCCACTTCCGGGACAGGCGGAGGAGACCCAGTACTTC.

The chain carries TRBV7-9 and TRBJ2-1; D gene ambiguous. CDR3 length: 12 amino acids. Deletions cut 7 bases from V and 2 bases from J, with 6 bases between. Germline CDR1 and CDR2: SEHNR and FQNEAQ (reference sequence). CDR3 sequence (DNA): TGTGCCAGCAATTTAGCCTACAATGAGCAGTTCTTC. It yields the protein CASNLAYNEQFF.